This entry features one T cell receptor (beta chain) sequence. Its antigen is currently unknown. One end of the junction does not line up with germline, which may come from a read error. Stated time point: persistent/refractory GD, antithyroid drugs over 5 years with positive TRAb. RNA isolated from PBMCs was used to make the TCR library. This sample stems from a study of regulatory T cells in long-lasting Graves disease. On the study more broadly: With positive TSH receptor antibodies and over 5 years of antithyroid drugs, Graves' disease was considered persistent.

Study conclusions and caveats: The study found persistent patients shared more public clonotypes (roughly 3,000) than new patients (about 1,000).

Germline V lookup: CDR1 MNHEY, CDR2 SVGEGT. The CDR3 runs 14 residues. TCR beta libraries were built with iRepertoire HTBI primers and Arm-PCR of CDR3 regions. The authors' processing: The samples included around 64 TRBV and some 14 TRBJ segments. Each CDR3 protein gets one entry after TCRdb re-called the multiplex PCR reads with MiXCR. The V and J calls and clone size come from TCRdb's table, not from the authors' own analysis. The data hold 700,000 or so distinct CDR3 sequences, with roughly 30% observed a single time. This TCR derives from a female donor with Graves disease. The sample was peripheral blood mononuclear cells (PBMCs), taken when the disease was refractory, from a patient treated with antithyroid drugs. This rearrangement joins TRBV6-2 or TRBV6-3 to TRBJ1-1; no firm D call. Here the CDR3 reads CASNIDGLNTEASF. CDR3 in DNA: TGTGCCAGCAATATCGACGGTTTGAACACTGAAGCTTCCTTT.